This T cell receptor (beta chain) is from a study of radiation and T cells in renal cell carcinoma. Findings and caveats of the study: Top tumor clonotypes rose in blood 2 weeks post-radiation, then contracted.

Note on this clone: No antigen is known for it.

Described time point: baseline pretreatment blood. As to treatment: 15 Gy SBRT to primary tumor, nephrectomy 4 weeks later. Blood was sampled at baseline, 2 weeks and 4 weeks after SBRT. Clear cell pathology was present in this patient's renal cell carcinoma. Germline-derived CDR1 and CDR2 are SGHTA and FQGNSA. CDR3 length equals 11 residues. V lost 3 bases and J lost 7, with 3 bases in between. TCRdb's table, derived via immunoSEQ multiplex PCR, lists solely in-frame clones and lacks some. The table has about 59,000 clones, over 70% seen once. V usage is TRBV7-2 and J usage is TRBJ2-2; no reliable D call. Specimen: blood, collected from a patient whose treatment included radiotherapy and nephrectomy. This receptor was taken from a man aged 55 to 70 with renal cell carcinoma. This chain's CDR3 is CASSFDGELFF. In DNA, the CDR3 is TGTGCCAGCAGCTTCGACGGGGAGCTGTTTTTT.